Following are 21 T cell receptor beta chains from one sample sequenced in a study of OX40 agonist ivuxolimab in advanced cancers. TCRdb's table, derived via immunoSEQ multiplex PCR, lists solely in-frame clones and lacks some. The sample shows roughly 95,000 clones, 85% to 90% of them seen only once. Specimen: CD4+ or CD8+ T cells sorted from blood, collected in a trial of the OX40 agonist ivuxolimab. The source of these receptors is an adult with an advanced solid tumor such as melanoma, head and neck, liver or kidney cancer.

This chain uses TRBV6-5 with TRBJ1-1; possibly TRBD1 for D (6 bases). Germline values: CDR1 MNHEY, CDR2 SVGAGI. V gave up 6 bases and J gave up 2 bases, with 13 bases separating them. This CDR3 has 14 residues. CDR3 nucleotide sequence: TGTGCCAGCAGATCGGGACAAGGCAACACTGAAGCTTTCTTT. Protein sequence: CASRSGQGNTEAFF.

In this sample, this clone turned up once. The chain links TRBV10-3 to TRBJ1-5; D perhaps matches TRBD1 (5 bases). This CDR3 is 16 amino acids long. Trimming removed 0 bases from V and 1 base from J, with 10 bases in between. Germline-derived CDR1 and CDR2 are ENHRY and SYGVKD. DNA for the CDR3: TGTGCCATCAGTGAGTCGGGGGGGATGAGCAATCAGCCCCAGCATTTT. This codes for CAISESGGMSNQPQHF.

The V gene is TRBV5-1, the J gene TRBJ2-7; perhaps D is TRBD1 or TRBD2 (5 bases each). The V gene's germline CDR1 is SGHRS and CDR2 YFSETQ. The CDR3 contains 13 residues. V was pared by 0 bases and J by 6 bases, with 10 bases between. Written as DNA, the CDR3 is TGCGCCAGCAGCTTGGCCGGGGACCGCGAGCAGTACTTC. Its protein product is CASSLAGDREQYF.

The rearrangement links TRBV11-1 to TRBJ2-7; the D gene could be TRBD1 or TRBD2 (5 bases each). This CDR3 spans 15 amino acids. The germline V and J ends were trimmed by 1 base and 6 bases, with 16 bases remaining between them. Germline CDR1 is SGHAT and CDR2 is FQDESV (reference sequence). CDR3 residues: CASSLVASTGTEQYF. In DNA, the CDR3 is TGTGCCAGCAGCTTAGTAGCCTCTACGGGGACCGAGCAGTACTTC. Complete variable domain (other parts from reference TRBV11-1 and TRBJ2-7): EAEVAQSPRYKITEKSQAVAFWCDPISGHATLYWYRQILGQGPELLVQFQDESVVDDSQLPKDRFSAERLKGVDSTLKIQPAELGDSAMYLCASSLVASTGTEQYFGPGTRLTVT.

The chain employs TRBV2 and TRBJ2-3; 8 nucleotides match TRBD1. There are 15 residues in the CDR3. Germline V gene lookup returns CDR1 SNHLY and CDR2 FYNNEI. With 7 bases clipped from V and 3 bases from J, the junction kept 9 bases outside the gene matches. The CDR3 nucleotides read TGTGCCAGCAACGGCGGACAGGGAAGAACAGATACGCAGTATTTT. Its protein is CASNGGQGRTDTQYF.

The V gene is TRBV28, the J gene TRBJ2-3, with 7 positions matching TRBD2. CDR1 is MDHEN, CDR2 SYDVKM, per germline. V was pared by 8 bases and J by 14 bases, with 13 bases of the junction left unmatched. The CDR3 is made up of 12 amino acids. CDR3: CASGMVGTITYF. The CDR3 coding sequence is TGTGCCAGCGGAATGGTAGGGACTATTACGTATTTT. Combining the CDR3 with reference TRBV28 and TRBJ2-3 gives the whole variable domain DVKVTQSSRYLVKRTGEKVFLECVQDMDHENMFWYRQDPGLGLRLIYFSYDVKMKEKGDIPEGYSVSREKKERFSLILESASTNQTSMYLCASGMVGTITYFGPGTRLTVL.

This chain's CDR3 is CASSSTGGEKLFF. The CDR3 DNA is TGTGCCAGTAGTTCGACAGGGGGAGAAAAACTGTTTTTT. The chain couples TRBV19 to TRBJ1-4; 9 nucleotides match TRBD1. This CDR3 region has 13 residues. Germline V gene sequence: CDR1 LNHDA, CDR2 SQIVND (reference sequence). J lost 8 bases, V lost 5 bases, and 3 bases had no gene match.

The count of this clone is one. This chain links TRBV19 with TRBJ2-7; the match to TRBD2 covers 11 bases. This CDR3 spans 15 amino acids. The V segment lost 5 bases and the J segment 1 base; nucleotides outside the gene matches: 4. Germline values: CDR1 LNHDA, CDR2 SQIVND (reference sequence). CDR3 loop: CASSLRLAGSYEQYF. In DNA form, the CDR3 reads TGTGCCAGTAGTCTTCGACTAGCGGGATCCTACGAGCAGTACTTC.

The chain recombines TRBV7-2 with TRBJ2-1, with 9 bases aligning to TRBD2. V shed 4 bases and J 0 bases; nucleotides not matched to a gene: 4. The CDR3 runs 16 residues. Per germline, CDR1 SGHTA and CDR2 FQGNSA. For the CDR3, the DNA is TGTGCCAGCAGCTCCGGAGCGGGGGGCTCCTACAATGAGCAGTTCTTC. As protein: CASSSGAGGSYNEQFF.

The chain links TRBV18 to TRBJ1-1; D is uncertain. Trimming stripped 2 bases from V and 7 bases from J, with 11 bases between. Germline V CDR1 and CDR2: KGHSH, LQKENI. CDR3 length equals 13 residues. The CDR3 DNA reads as TGTGCCAGCTCACCAAGGGAACAGAGTGAAGCTTTCTTT. This sequence encodes CASSPREQSEAFF. The full variable domain, completed using reference TRBV18 and TRBJ1-1, is NAGVMQNPRHLVRRRGQEARLRCSPMKGHSHVYWYRQLPEEGLKFMVYLQKENIIDESGMPKERFSAEFPKEGPSILRIQQVVRGDSAAYFCASSPREQSEAFFGQGTRLTVV.

The V call is TRBV5-1, the J call TRBJ2-5, with 9 bases that match TRBD1. Unmatched junction bases numbered 12, after V lost 4 bases and J lost 5 bases. The CDR3 length is 16 residues. Germline V gene sequence: CDR1 SGHRS, CDR2 YFSETQ. The CDR3, as DNA: TGCGCCAGCAGCCCCCAACGACAGGGGGTGGGGGAGACCCAGTACTTC. It translates to CASSPQRQGVGETQYF. The entire variable domain, with the rest obtained from reference TRBV5-1 and TRBJ2-5, is as follows: KAGVTQTPRYLIKTRGQQVTLSCSPISGHRSVSWYQQTPGQGLQFLFEYFSETQRNKGNFPGRFSGRQFSNSRSEMNVSTLELGDSALYLCASSPQRQGVGETQYFGPGTRLLVL.

This clone was detected ten times or more. This sequence joins TRBV9 and TRBJ2-2; 10 nucleotides align to TRBD2. J lost 7 bases, V lost 0 bases, and 6 bases had no gene match. Germline CDR1 is SGDLS and CDR2 is YYNGEE. CDR3 length equals 16 residues. CDR3 DNA sequence: TGTGCCAGCAGCGTAGGGCTAGCGGGAGAGGGCGGGGAGCTGTTTTTT. Its translation: CASSVGLAGEGGELFF.

Of note for this clone: Other nucleotide sequences from this sample produce the same CDR3. The V call is TRBV6-1, the J call TRBJ1-2; D remains ambiguous. The length of the CDR3 is 13 residues. Trimming shortened V by 3 bases and J by 2 bases, and 7 bases separated the two germline ends. The V gene's germline CDR1 is MNHNS and CDR2 SASEGT. The CDR3 DNA follows: TGTGCCAGCAGTGAGACGGGGAACTATGGCTACACCTTC. It encodes CASSETGNYGYTF.

V is TRBV15 and J is TRBJ2-1; TRBD1 aligns across 7 bases. This CDR3 contains 13 residues. V shed 3 bases and J 5 bases; nucleotides not matched to a gene: 1. CDR1 is LNHNV and CDR2 is YYDKDF in the germline V gene (reference sequence). The CDR3 here is CATSRGQNNEQFF. In DNA form, the CDR3 reads TGTGCCACCAGCAGGGGACAGAACAATGAGCAGTTCTTC.

V gene TRBV4-1 combines with J gene TRBJ1-1; no clear D gene. This CDR3 region has 16 residues. In germline, CDR1 is MGHRA, CDR2 YSYEKL. V shed 0 bases and J shed 2 bases, with 13 bases lying between them. The CDR3 loop reads CASSQEEFRHNTEAFF. The DNA of the CDR3 is TGCGCCAGCAGCCAAGAAGAATTCCGACATAACACTGAAGCTTTCTTT.

This chain joins TRBV27 and TRBJ2-3, with a weak D call TRBD1 (6 bases). V lost 6 bases, J lost 0 bases, and 13 bases lay in between. CDR1 is MNHEY and CDR2 is SMNVEV in the germline V gene (reference sequence). The CDR3 totals 15 residues. The CDR3 region has the DNA TGTGCCAGCAGCCGCGGACAGATTAGCACAGATACGCAGTATTTT. As protein: CASSRGQISTDTQYF.

The chain is built from TRBV6-4 and TRBJ2-1; TRBD2 matches at 11 bases. Germline V gene sequence: CDR1 MRHNA, CDR2 SNTAGT. There are 15 residues in the CDR3. V gave up 6 bases and J gave up 3 bases; unmatched junction bases: 4. The CDR3 region is CASSKGLADYNEQFF. The CDR3 DNA sequence: TGTGCCAGCAGCAAGGGACTAGCGGACTACAATGAGCAGTTCTTC.

This chain links TRBV6-1 with TRBJ2-3; TRBD2 aligns across 9 bases. Germline lookup yields CDR1 MNHNS and CDR2 SASEGT. Trimming cost V 4 bases and J 4 bases; bases outside gene matches: 6. The CDR3 spans 15 residues. In DNA form, the CDR3 reads TGTGCCAGCAGTGTTATAGCGGGAGCGGCAGATACGCAGTATTTT. Protein sequence: CASSVIAGAADTQYF.

The rearrangement uses TRBV10-1 and TRBJ2-7; D possibly corresponds to TRBD2 (6 bases). The CDR3 spans 17 residues. Trimming cost V 6 bases and J 0 bases, with 21 bases left between them. Germline V gene data show CDR1 as WNHNN and CDR2 as SYGVQD (reference sequence). As DNA, the CDR3 is TGCGCCAGCAGCCCCGATCCCCTAGCGATTCACTCCTACGAGCAGTACTTC. It translates to CASSPDPLAIHSYEQYF.

The V call is TRBV6-5, the J call TRBJ1-1; no clear D. Looked up from germline, CDR1 is MNHEY and CDR2 is SVGAGI. This CDR3 spans 14 amino acids. V was cut by 0 bases and J by 0 bases, with 5 bases left in between. CDR3 amino acids: CASSYSRLNTEAFF. CDR3 coding DNA: TGTGCCAGCAGTTACTCGAGGCTGAACACTGAAGCTTTCTTT.

Only one count was recorded for this clone. In DNA form, the CDR3 reads TGTGCCAGCAGCTTACAGGGGGCTACGTACCAAGAGACCCAGTACTTC. It codes for CASSLQGATYQETQYF. The chain couples TRBV11-2 to TRBJ2-5; 8 positions match TRBD1. The CDR3 runs 16 residues. Germline V lookup: CDR1 SGHAT, CDR2 FQNNGV. The ends lost 2 bases at V and 0 bases at J; junction bases unmatched: 5. Looking up the rest from reference TRBV11-2 and TRBJ2-5 gives the full variable domain: EAGVAQSPRYKIIEKRQSVAFWCNPISGHATLYWYQQILGQGPKLLIQFQNNGVVDDSQLPKDRFSAERLKGVDSTLKIQPAKLEDSAVYLCASSLQGATYQETQYFGPGTRLLVL.